The 21 T cell receptor beta chains given below trace back to one sample, sequenced in a study of CD8+CD57+ T cells in acquired aplastic anemia. According to the study, genomic DNA was the template for TCR beta VDJ and CDR3 profiling. TCRdb processed the reads anew with MiXCR; each CDR3 protein has one entry. The sample consists of about 220,000 distinct CDR3 sequences, approximately 35% of them appearing once. The specimen sequenced was sorted CD4+, CD8+, or CD8+CD57+ T cells (not recorded which) from PBMCs. The receptors here all came from a human donor in good health, serving as a control.

This chain uses TRBV15 with TRBJ2-5; D might be TRBD2 (6 bases). The CDR3 has 15 residues. Germline CDR1 is LNHNV and CDR2 is YYDKDF (reference sequence). Trimming removed 0 bases at V and 4 bases at J, with 12 bases between. This CDR3 is CATSRDLGRTETQYF. CDR3 sequence (DNA): TGTGCCACCAGCAGAGATTTGGGGAGGACAGAGACCCAGTACTTC.

This chain uses TRBV9 with TRBJ2-3, with TRBD1 matching 8 bases. The CDR3 runs 17 residues. Germline values: CDR1 SGDLS, CDR2 YYNGEE. The V segment lost 3 bases and the J segment 1 base; nucleotides outside the gene matches: 10. Here the CDR3 reads CASSARLTGAGTDTQYF. The CDR3 DNA follows: TGTGCCAGCAGCGCAAGGCTGACAGGGGCTGGCACAGATACGCAGTATTTT.

In this sample, this clonotype turned up a few times. The CDR3 protein is CASSQDLTGGGYTF. Here the CDR3 DNA reads TGTGCCAGCAGCCAGGACTTAACAGGGGGTGGCTACACCTTC. The chain employs TRBV5-4 and TRBJ1-2, with 8 bases that match TRBD1. The V gene's germline CDR1 is SGHNT and CDR2 YYREEE (reference sequence). The ends lost 4 bases at V and 7 bases at J; junction bases unmatched: 9. This CDR3 comprises 14 residues.

This clonotype was observed a handful of times. A read error is possible here, since a much larger clone lies one base away. The CDR3 protein is CATSRQGWWDEQFF. The DNA of the CDR3 is TGTGCCACCAGCAGACAGGGGTGGTGGGATGAGCAGTTCTTC. J is TRBJ2-1 and V is TRBV15; TRBD1 is a possible D gene (6 bases). Per the germline V gene, CDR1 is LNHNV and CDR2 is YYDKDF (reference sequence). This CDR3 is 14 amino acids long. With 2 bases removed from V and 8 bases from J, the gap between germline ends came to 13 bases.

The chain employs TRBV5-4 and TRBJ2-7; D is ambiguous. V dropped 3 bases and J dropped 5 bases, with 12 bases sitting between them. CDR1 SGHNT and CDR2 YYREEE come from the germline V gene (reference sequence). The CDR3 runs 13 residues. Here the CDR3 DNA reads TGTGCCAGCAGCTCGGCCAGTTTAAACGAGCAGTACTTC. Translating it yields CASSSASLNEQYF.

The chain carries TRBV6-1 and TRBJ1-2; D gene uncertain. Germline CDR1 reads MNHNS; CDR2 reads SASEGT. The CDR3 extends over 15 amino acids. Trimming stripped 7 bases from V and 0 bases from J, with 15 bases between. CDR3 DNA: TGTGCCAGCACATTGTTTATCGCCTCTAACTATGGCTACACCTTC. Amino acid sequence: CASTLFIASNYGYTF.

There are many counts of this clonotype. The chain recombines TRBV19 with TRBJ1-1; 10 bases fit TRBD1. The junction had 8 bases not matched to a gene; V was cut back by 7 bases and J by 12 bases. Looked up from germline, CDR1 is LNHDA and CDR2 is SQIVND (reference sequence). This CDR3 contains 12 residues. The CDR3 DNA is TGTGCCAGTAACGCCGGGACAGGGGTATCTTTCTTT. Its protein is CASNAGTGVSFF.

As regards this clonotype: A much larger clone lies one base from this, so it may be a read error. The gene calls are TRBV2 and TRBJ1-2, with D unclear. The CDR3 has 14 residues. V lost 6 bases and J 1 base, leaving 12 bases between the germline ends. CDR1 SNHLY and CDR2 FYNNEI come from the germline V gene. CDR3 residues: CASSAQRSNYGYTF. Here the CDR3 DNA reads TGTGCCAGCAGCGCACAGAGGAGTAACTATGGCTACACCTTC.

This clonotype was detected ten times or more. This rearrangement joins TRBV5-1 to TRBJ2-5, with D perhaps matching TRBD2 (7 bases). The germline V gene has CDR1 SGHRS and CDR2 YFSETQ. This CDR3 has 15 amino acids. V dropped 5 bases and J dropped 1 base, with 15 bases sitting between them. The CDR3 reads CASRLMGGRQETQYF. CDR3 bases: TGCGCCAGCAGGCTGATGGGGGGGCGCCAAGAGACCCAGTACTTC.

In this sample, this clonotype turned up a few times. The CDR3 DNA follows: TGTGCCATCAGTGGACAGGGACTGGACGAGCAGTACTTC. This translates into CAISGQGLDEQYF. V is TRBV10-3 and J is TRBJ2-7, with a tentative D call TRBD1 (7 bases). Germline V CDR1 and CDR2: ENHRY, SYGVKD. Trimming removed 4 bases at V and 5 bases at J, with 12 bases between. The CDR3 totals 13 residues.

This clonotype appeared many times. The rearrangement links TRBV20-1 to TRBJ2-1; TRBD2 matches at 10 bases. Germline CDR1 is DFQATT and CDR2 is SNEGSKA (reference sequence). V dropped 6 bases and J dropped 3; count of bases not matched to a gene: 5. CDR3 length: 14 amino acids. CDR3 coding DNA: TGCAGTGCCAGGATAGCGGGAGGCTACAATGAGCAGTTCTTC. Its translation: CSARIAGGYNEQFF.

The V call is TRBV10-1, the J call TRBJ2-3; TRBD2 might be the D (8 bases). The ends were cut back, 3 bases at V and 2 bases at J, with 18 bases in the middle. The CDR3 has 17 amino acids. From germline, CDR1 is WNHNN and CDR2 SYGVQD (reference sequence). The CDR3 reads CASSDHIAGQHTDTQYF. The CDR3 DNA is TGCGCCAGCAGTGACCATATAGCGGGACAGCACACAGATACGCAGTATTTT.

For the CDR3, the DNA is TGTGCCAGCAGCCAAGCAGCCGGGACTAGCGGTTACAATGAGCAGTTCTTC. Encoded protein: CASSQAAGTSGYNEQFF. The V gene is TRBV4-2, the J gene TRBJ2-1, with TRBD2 identical over 11 bases. V was pared by 1 base and J by 4 bases, with 6 bases of the junction left unmatched. The CDR3 has 17 residues. Germline V gene data show CDR1 as LGHNA and CDR2 as YNFKEQ.

The genes are TRBV7-8 and TRBJ1-1; TRBD1 aligns across 9 bases. With 5 bases clipped from V and 1 base from J, the junction kept 8 bases outside the gene matches. The germline CDR1 and CDR2 sequences are SGHVS and FQNEAQ. CDR3 length: 16 residues. DNA for the CDR3: TGTGCCAGCAGCCCGAATCCGGGACAGGGGAACACTGAAGCTTTCTTT. Translation gives CASSPNPGQGNTEAFF. The full variable domain, with the rest looked up from reference TRBV7-8 and TRBJ1-1, is GAGVSQSPRYKVAKRGQDVALRCDPISGHVSLFWYQQALGQGPEFLTYFQNEAQLDKSGLPSDRFFAERPEGSVSTLKIQRTQQEDSAVYLCASSPNPGQGNTEAFFGQGTRLTVV.

This clonotype was observed a few times. This sequence joins TRBV9 and TRBJ1-3, with 8 bases lining up with TRBD1. The ends lost 5 bases at V and 0 bases at J; junction bases unmatched: 4. The germline CDR1 and CDR2 sequences are SGDLS and YYNGEE. The CDR3 has 15 amino acids. CDR3 amino acids: CASRKGQDSGNTIYF. CDR3 in DNA: TGTGCCAGCAGAAAGGGACAGGACTCTGGAAACACCATATATTTT.

This clonotype was observed a few times. The V and J genes are TRBV5-1 and TRBJ1-2; 8 bases match TRBD1. Germline V gene lookup returns CDR1 SGHRS and CDR2 YFSETQ. The CDR3 consists of 17 residues. The J segment lost 8 bases and the V segment lost 3 bases, leaving 18 bases of the junction unmatched. This CDR3 reads CASSSEPAGGASVGYTF. The CDR3 DNA is TGCGCCAGCAGCTCAGAACCCGCAGGGGGCGCATCAGTAGGCTACACCTTC.

The chain recombines TRBV20-1 with TRBJ2-3; 8 bases match TRBD2. Germline V gene lookup returns CDR1 DFQATT and CDR2 SNEGSKA (reference sequence). The CDR3 spans 13 residues. The trim removed 6 bases at V and 1 base at J, leaving 3 bases unmatched. The CDR3 region has the DNA TGCAGTGCCTTGACTAGCGGCACAGATACGCAGTATTTT. Its protein is CSALTSGTDTQYF.

This clonotype was counted a few times. The rearrangement uses TRBV7-9 and TRBJ1-3; D uncertain. The CDR3 consists of 18 residues. Trimming removed 5 bases at V and 0 bases at J, with 20 bases between. Per the germline V gene, CDR1 is SEHNR and CDR2 is FQNEAQ (reference sequence). The CDR3 bases are TGTGCCAGCAGCCCATCTCACGAGGTGGCGGTCTCTGGAAACACCATATATTTT. This encodes CASSPSHEVAVSGNTIYF.

At least ten counts were recorded for this clonotype. The rearrangement joins TRBV20-1 to TRBJ2-5; D unresolved. Germline CDR1 is DFQATT and CDR2 is SNEGSKA (reference sequence). The CDR3 is 17 amino acids. Trimming cost V 2 bases and J 5 bases, with 24 bases left between them. DNA for the CDR3: TGCAGTGCTAGAACTTCGAGCCACTCCCTAACGGCGGAGACCCAGTACTTC. Residues: CSARTSSHSLTAETQYF.

The chain carries TRBV19 and TRBJ1-3; unclear D gene. From germline, CDR1 is LNHDA and CDR2 SQIVND (reference sequence). The CDR3 totals 15 residues. V was cut by 4 bases and J by 8 bases, with 18 bases left in between. The CDR3 spells CASSTLAPYGYTIYF. In DNA, the CDR3 is TGTGCCAGTAGTACTCTCGCCCCCTATGGCTACACCATATATTTT.

Comments on this clonotype: One junction end does not reproduce the germline sequence, and a read error may be involved. The chain has TRBV5-5 and TRBJ2-7, with a possible D match to TRBD1 (5 bases). CDR3 length equals 12 residues. Germline CDR1 and CDR2: SGHKS and YYEKEE (reference sequence). This chain's CDR3 is CASRWGAYKQYF. The CDR3 bases are TGTGCCAGCCGGTGGGGCGCCTACAAGCAGTACTTC. Supplemented by reference TRBV5-5 and TRBJ2-7, the full variable domain reads DAGVTQSPTHLIKTRGQQVTLRCSPISGHKSVSWYQQVLGQGPQFIFQYYEKEERGRGNFPDRFSARQFPNYSSELNVNALLLGDSALYLCASRWGAYKQYFGPGTRLTVT.